The clone carrying this TCR beta chain is a singleton in its sample. Its antigen remains unknown. Noted treatment: over 15 received Ad26.COV2.S at low or high dose, single or two shots; several received placebo; per-sample allocation not given. Collection of the samples took place on day 63 after the first injection of vaccine or placebo. The assay was immunoSEQ multiplex PCR, and TCRdb's table has in-frame clones only and misses some. The table records over 300,000 clones, roughly 80% of them present only once. This sample was included in a study of Ad26.COV2.S vaccination and SARS-CoV-2 variants. Turning to the study itself: Intramuscular Ad26.COV2.S at 5x10^10 or 1x10^11 viral particles.

The study, taken as a whole, reports: Those who received the vaccine showed greater spike-specific TCR breadth than those given placebo. From the TCR breadth and depth analyses, total T cell responses may have been underestimated.

The sequenced sample was peripheral blood, obtained in a trial of Ad26.COV2.S vaccine versus placebo. The receptor comes from a person between 18 and 65 years old who received the Ad26.COV2.S COVID-19 vaccine or a placebo.

The CDR3 DNA is TGTGCCAGCAGGTCACTAGCGGGAGGGAGCGAGCAGTACTTC. Translated: CASRSLAGGSEQYF. The V gene is TRBV11-2, the J gene TRBJ2-7, with 13 bases fitting TRBD2. Trimming cost V 6 bases and J 6 bases; bases outside gene matches: 5. The V gene's germline CDR1 is SGHAT and CDR2 FQNNGV. This CDR3 contains 14 residues.